These 8 T cell receptor beta chains originate from one sample sequenced in a study of CD8+ T cells in alopecia areata. Lesional scalp tissue (obtained by punch biopsy) and peripheral blood were collected from alopecia areata patients. The sequencing template was cDNA reverse transcribed from extracted RNA. Libraries were prepared by immunoSEQ multiplex PCR; TCRdb keeps only in-frame clonotypes and omits some of them. Altogether 7,900 or so clones are present, around 55% being singletons, with the ten largest covering about 13%. The specimen comprised skin, sampled at week 0. These receptors were taken from a human donor with alopecia areata.

The chain uses TRBV11-2 and TRBJ1-2, with unresolved D. The germline gives CDR1 SGHAT, CDR2 FQNNGV. Trimming left V 0 bases short and J 2 bases short, with 7 bases between. This CDR3 contains 14 residues. CDR3 bases: TGTGCCAGCAGCTTAGAAACGGCGAACTATGGCTACACCTTC. It is translated as CASSLETANYGYTF.

This clone was detected only a few times. The J gene is TRBJ1-2, the V gene TRBV30; D remains ambiguous. This CDR3 is 14 amino acids long. Germline V gene sequence: CDR1 GTSNPN, CDR2 SVGIG (reference sequence). Trimming took 0 bases from V and 4 from J, leaving 12 bases between them. In nucleotides, the CDR3 is TGTGCCTGGAGTGTACGGGGTGCGGTCTATGGCTACACCTTC. Its translation is CAWSVRGAVYGYTF.

This chain connects TRBV11-2 to TRBJ2-5; D may match TRBD1 or TRBD2 (5 bases each). The V and J ends lost 5 bases and 5 bases respectively, with 15 bases between them. Germline V CDR1 and CDR2: SGHAT, FQNNGV. CDR3 length: 14 residues. This CDR3 is CASSLSGTLETQYF. The CDR3 region has the DNA TGTGCCAGCAGCCTTTCCGGGACCTTGGAGACCCAGTACTTC.

The chain uses TRBV6-5 and TRBJ1-2; 7 nucleotides agree with TRBD1. V lost 10 bases to trimming and J lost 4 bases; unmatched junction nucleotides: 6. Germline CDR1 MNHEY, CDR2 SVGAGI. The CDR3 totals 12 residues. The chain's CDR3 is CATYDRAYGYTF. CDR3 DNA sequence: TGTGCCACCTACGACAGGGCCTATGGCTACACCTTC.

As to this clone: A read error may produce the germline difference seen at one junction end. V and J are TRBV9 and TRBJ2-1, with D perhaps TRBD2 (5 bases). Looked up from germline, CDR1 is SGDLS and CDR2 is YYNGEE. The CDR3 extends over 15 amino acids. The CDR3 nucleotides read TGTGTCAGCAGCGTGGAGGCGGATTCCTACAATGAGCAGTTCTTC. This codes for CVSSVEADSYNEQFF.

This chain connects TRBV12-2 to TRBJ2-7; the listed D gene, TRBD1, was not tested against the DNA. TRBV12-2 is reported as a pseudogene. The length of the CDR3 is 15 residues. CDR3 DNA sequence: TGTGCAAGTCGCGCAGCCCGGGACAGGGGACACGAGCAGTACTTC. Residues: CASRAARDRGHEQYF.

The rearrangement links TRBV7-8 to TRBJ1-5; D gene unclear. Trimming removed 0 bases from V and 3 bases from J, with 6 bases in between. CDR1 is SGHVS and CDR2 is FQNEAQ in the germline V gene. This CDR3 has 14 residues. The CDR3 DNA follows: TGTGCCAGCAGCTTAGCCGGTTACAATCAGCCCCAGCATTTT. Translation gives CASSLAGYNQPQHF.

This clone was detected only a few times. The V call is TRBV7-9, the J call TRBJ2-5, with D possibly TRBD1 on 6 matching bases. The J call is doubtful: the DNA matches TRBJ2-7 better. CDR1 is SEHNR, CDR2 FQNEAQ, per germline (reference sequence). The CDR3 has 16 amino acids. The DNA of the CDR3 is TGTGCCAGCAGCCGCTCCAGACAGGTTGATGGAGACGAGCAGTACTTC. Protein: CASSRSRQVDGDEQYF.